This TCR beta chain emerged from a study of PD-1 blockade in classical Hodgkin lymphoma. Time point defined: cycle 4 day 1 (C4D1), after less than 7 weeks of nivolumab. Following autologous stem cell transplantation, relapse occurred in every patient, and exposure to brentuximab vedotin varied. Assay used: immunoSEQ multiplex PCR; TCRdb lists only in-frame clones, some missing. The sample contains about 93,000 clones, 78% of which appear only once. This clone was observed once. This CDR3 has 13 amino acids. Trimming cost V 2 bases and J 8 bases, with 15 bases left between them. Germline V lookup: CDR1 GTSNPN, CDR2 SVGIG (reference sequence).

V usage is TRBV30 and J usage is TRBJ1-2; D is ambiguous. Sequencing was performed on peripheral blood mononuclear cells (PBMCs), taken before the fourth cycle of nivolumab. This TCR was sampled from a human donor with classical Hodgkin lymphoma. The CDR3 loop reads CAWSSQPGGGYTF. The DNA of the CDR3 is TGTGCCTGGAGTTCACAGCCGGGCGGGGGCTACACCTTC.